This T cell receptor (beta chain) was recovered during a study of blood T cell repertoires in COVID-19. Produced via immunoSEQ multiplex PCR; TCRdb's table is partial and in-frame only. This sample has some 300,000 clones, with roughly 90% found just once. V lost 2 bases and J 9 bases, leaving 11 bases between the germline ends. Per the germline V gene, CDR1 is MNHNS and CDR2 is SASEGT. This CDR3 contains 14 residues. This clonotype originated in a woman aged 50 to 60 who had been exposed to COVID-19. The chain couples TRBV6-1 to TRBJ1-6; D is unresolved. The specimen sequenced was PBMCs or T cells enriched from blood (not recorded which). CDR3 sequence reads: CASSESGSVSPLHF. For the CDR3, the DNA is TGTGCCAGCAGTGAATCGGGGTCGGTTTCACCCCTCCACTTT.